Presented here are 17 T cell receptor beta chains from one specimen sequenced in a study of Ad26.COV2.S vaccination and SARS-CoV-2 variants. The treatment denotes: roughly 19 received Ad26.COV2.S at low or high dose, single or two shots; several received placebo; per-sample allocation not given. Samples were taken on day 63 after the first vaccine or placebo injection. Here immunoSEQ multiplex PCR was the method, and the copy in TCRdb shows in-frame clones only, minus some. The sample yields hundreds of thousands of clones, 90% seen once. Sequences were derived from peripheral blood, sampled in a trial of Ad26.COV2.S vaccine versus placebo. The receptor source for this set is a person between 18 and 59 years old who received the Ad26.COV2.S COVID-19 vaccine or a placebo.

About this clone: The same CDR3 arises from other DNA sequences in this sample as well. This chain uses TRBV11-3 with TRBJ2-1; the D gene could be TRBD1 or TRBD2 (5 bases each). This CDR3 has 13 residues. CDR1 is SGHNT and CDR2 is YENEEA in the germline V gene. V lost 1 base and J lost 9, with 10 bases in between. Written as DNA, the CDR3 is TGTGCCAGCAGCTTAGGGGGACGGGGTGAGCAGTTCTTC. Its protein is CASSLGGRGEQFF.

This clone turned up a few times. The chain employs TRBV5-4 and TRBJ2-1; the D gene could be TRBD1 or TRBD2 (6 bases each). Deletions cut 3 bases from V and 3 bases from J, with 10 bases between. This CDR3 has 14 residues. CDR1 and CDR2 from the germline V gene are SGHNT and YYREEE (reference sequence). The CDR3: CASSWGDNYNEQFF. CDR3 nucleotides: TGTGCCAGCAGCTGGGGGGACAACTACAATGAGCAGTTCTTC.

This clone was found once. The rearrangement joins TRBV3-1 (or the pseudogene TRBV3-2) to TRBJ2-1, with D possibly being TRBD2 (6 bases). Germline V lookup: CDR1 LGHDT, CDR2 YNNKEL (reference sequence). V gave up 2 bases and J gave up 5 bases, with 10 bases separating them. There are 14 residues in the CDR3. The CDR3 here is CASSQLGGDNEQFF. CDR3 DNA sequence: TGTGCCAGCAGCCAACTAGGAGGGGACAATGAGCAGTTCTTC.

J is TRBJ1-3 and V is TRBV5-1, with D uncertain. Germline lookup yields CDR1 SGHRS and CDR2 YFSETQ. The CDR3 consists of 20 residues. V was clipped by 4 bases and J by 0 bases, with 26 bases between them. The CDR3 protein is CASSRATRQPLGLSGNTIYF. CDR3 in DNA: TGCGCCAGCAGCCGGGCGACGAGACAACCACTCGGACTCTCTGGAAACACCATATATTTT.

The chain uses TRBV21-1 and TRBJ2-1. TRBV21-1 represents a pseudogene. The CDR3 is 15 residues long. DNA for the CDR3: TGTGCCAGCAGGAGGGACCACTCCCAGGTTTGTGAGCAGTTCTTC. Its protein product is CASRRDHSQVCEQFF.

As DNA, the CDR3 is TGTGCAAGTCGCCCCCCCCGGACACTCTGTAGCAATCAGCCCCAGCATTTT. Encoded protein: CASRPPRTLCSNQPQHF. This chain joins TRBV12-2 and TRBJ1-5; the tabulated D call, TRBD1, remains unverified against the DNA. TRBV12-2 is an annotated pseudogene. The CDR3 is made up of 17 amino acids.

The V call is TRBV19, the J call TRBJ1-2; no firm D call. The CDR3 length is 14 residues. V dropped 6 bases and J dropped 5 bases, with 16 bases sitting between them. The germline V gene encodes CDR1 LNHDA and CDR2 SQIVND (reference sequence). DNA for the CDR3: TGTGCCAGTAGCCTGGGCGGCCTCGGGTATGGCTACACCTTC. Translating gives CASSLGGLGYGYTF.

V and J are TRBV6-5 and TRBJ2-1; 10 bases agree with TRBD1. The CDR3 is 15 residues long. From germline, CDR1 is MNHEY and CDR2 SVGAGI. The trim removed 8 bases at V and 2 bases at J, leaving 6 bases unmatched. DNA for the CDR3: TGTGCCAGCCGACAGGGGGCGTACCCCTACAATGAGCAGTTCTTC. This sequence encodes CASRQGAYPYNEQFF.

The chain combines TRBV12-3 or TRBV12-4 with TRBJ2-7; no firm D call. CDR3 length: 12 residues. Trimming removed 2 bases from V and 4 bases from J, with 6 bases in between. CDR3 amino acids: CASSLTNYEQYF. The CDR3 nucleotides are TGTGCCAGCAGTTTAACAAATTACGAGCAGTACTTC.

This sequence joins TRBV24-1 and TRBJ2-3; D ambiguous. Germline CDR1 is KGHDR and CDR2 is SFDVKD. The CDR3 contains 15 residues. V was cut by 5 bases and J by 4 bases, with 15 bases left in between. Here the CDR3 DNA reads TGTGCCACCAGTGTAGATGCCCGCCAAGCAGATACGCAGTATTTT. Protein: CATSVDARQADTQYF.

This clone was detected only a few times. This same CDR3 is encoded by further DNA sequences in the sample. The rearrangement uses TRBV7-8 and TRBJ2-3; D is undetermined. The CDR3 sequence is 12 residues long. Germline CDR1 reads SGHVS; CDR2 reads FQNEAQ. Trimming shortened V by 5 bases and J by 2 bases, and 5 bases separated the two germline ends. CDR3 protein: CASSPYTDTQYF. In DNA form, the CDR3 reads TGTGCCAGCAGCCCCTACACAGATACGCAGTATTTT.

This chain links TRBV4-1 with TRBJ2-5; D not certain. Looked up from germline, CDR1 is MGHRA and CDR2 is YSYEKL. With 0 bases removed from V and 4 bases from J, the gap between germline ends came to 12 bases. This CDR3 spans 15 amino acids. CDR3 nucleotide sequence: TGCGCCAGCAGCCAAGAGGGTACATTCGGAGAGACCCAGTACTTC. Amino acid sequence: CASSQEGTFGETQYF.

The chain couples TRBV2 to TRBJ2-3; the match to TRBD2 covers 9 bases. V dropped 8 bases and J dropped 5; count of bases not matched to a gene: 20. Germline V CDR1 and CDR2: SNHLY, FYNNEI. This CDR3 has 18 residues. The CDR3 DNA sequence: TGTGCCAGCTGGGGCGCTACAGATCGCGGGAGGGCGGGAGATACGCAGTATTTT. Its translation is CASWGATDRGRAGDTQYF.

V and J are TRBV9 and TRBJ2-3; 10 bases are shared with TRBD2. The CDR3 has 17 residues. V was clipped by 4 bases and J by 4 bases; unmatched bases: 12. CDR1 SGDLS and CDR2 YYNGEE come from the germline V gene. The CDR3 reads CASSPHILLAGADTQYF. CDR3 nucleotides: TGTGCCAGCAGCCCTCATATACTCCTAGCGGGAGCAGATACGCAGTATTTT.

The V and J genes are TRBV2 and TRBJ2-6; 9 bases line up with TRBD1. Germline values: CDR1 SNHLY, CDR2 FYNNEI. J was trimmed by 0 bases and V by 4 bases; bases with no gene match: 13. The CDR3 runs 20 residues. The CDR3 DNA reads TGTGCCAGCAGTGTAACCACCTCCGGGACAGGGTACTCTGGGGCCAACGTCCTGACTTTC. Translation gives CASSVTTSGTGYSGANVLTF.

The chain uses TRBV15 and TRBJ2-3; 10 bases fit TRBD2. CDR3 length: 17 residues. Germline loops: CDR1 LNHNV, CDR2 YYDKDF (reference sequence). The ends lost 3 bases at V and 1 base at J; junction bases unmatched: 7. The DNA of the CDR3 is TGTGCCACCAGCAGCACTGCTGGACTAGCGGGCACAGATACGCAGTATTTT. Translation: CATSSTAGLAGTDTQYF.

The chain carries TRBV7-9 and TRBJ2-5; 7 bases are a match to TRBD2. Germline CDR1 is SEHNR and CDR2 is FQNEAQ (reference sequence). V was pared by 0 bases and J by 5 bases, with 3 bases of the junction left unmatched. The CDR3 loop spans 14 amino acids. The CDR3 protein is CASSLADGGETQYF. CDR3 DNA sequence: TGTGCCAGCAGCTTAGCTGACGGGGGGGAGACCCAGTACTTC.